The T cell receptor (beta chain) under discussion was sequenced for a study of metastatic and nonmetastatic thyroid tumors (dated by TCRdb to the early 2020s). For the wider study: For patients with malignant and with benign thyroid disease, the researchers compared repertoires between peripheral blood samples and tumor or nodule tissue samples. The study at large found these results: In both blood and tumor samples, malignant tumors were reported to have significantly higher TCR beta diversity than benign nodules.

The library was generated by PCR. Sequenced on an Illumina HiSeq 4000. High-throughput sequencing was used to profile the CDR3 region of the TCR beta-chain in every patient. The authors' pipeline ran thus. The researchers built a classifier to tell apart papillary thyroid cancer patients with distant metastasis, based on CDR3 differences among clinicopathological groups. Repertoire diversity was assessed with the Shannon index, and tumor-blood repertoire similarity with the Morisita-Horn index. The public sequencing data were trimmed at Q25 with fastp and processed into clonotypes with MiXCR by TCRdb, which kept only in-frame beta chains. The V and J calls and clone size come from TCRdb's table, not from the authors' own analysis. The sample has 26,000 or so clones on record, approximately 16% of them singletons. The ten most abundant clones make up under 7.5% of the sample. Before undergoing thyroid surgery, none of the patients had been given any kind of treatment. Using T-cell receptor beta sequencing, the study looked back at clinical samples from patients collected from about 2011 to 2018.

The sample holds many counts of this clone. The clone's antigen remains unknown. No clone much larger than this one lies a single base away; base qualities are absent. The origin of this receptor is a male donor with papillary thyroid cancer or a benign thyroid nodule (not recorded which). Some clones in this sample may be carry-over from other donors' samples. Input material: blood.

The nucleotide sequence is given as TGTGCCAGCACCTCGCCTCAGCTAACGTTCGAGCAGTACTTC. Its translation reads: CASTSPQLTFEQYF. The chain is assembled from TRBV7-9 and TRBJ2-7; the D gene assignment is ambiguous. From a lookup of the germline V gene (reference sequence), CDR1 and CDR2 are SEHNR and FQNEAQ. The CDR3, from cysteine to phenylalanine, totals 14 residues. The CDR3 DNA has 42 bases and is translated from base 1. Deletion took 7 bases off V and 6 bases off J, with a span of 19 bases between the germline ends.